This section outlines one TCR beta chain sequence together with its context. Methods used by the authors: Amplified reference gene primers provided the basis for estimating nucleated cell counts. The assay was immunoSEQ multiplex PCR, and TCRdb's table has in-frame clones only and misses some. V, J and clone size are those of that table, while D and trimming were read from the DNA. Altogether tens of thousands of clones are present, under 90% being singletons, with the ten largest covering about 18%. This entry belongs to a study of blood T cell repertoires in COVID-19. Study background: The United States, Italy and Spain were the sources of the acute and convalescent COVID-19 samples. Nucleic acid was either cDNA or gDNA, and it came from T cells, B-cell-depleted T cells, or PBMCs.

The CDR3 is 15 amino acids. The V segment lost 5 bases and the J segment 5 bases; nucleotides outside the gene matches: 6. Germline lookup yields CDR1 SGHTA and CDR2 FQGNSA. Sequenced sample: peripheral blood. This TCR came from a man between 65 and 85 years old who had recovered from COVID-19. The J gene is TRBJ2-5, the V gene TRBV7-2; 12 bases align to TRBD2. CDR3 region: CASSQGLAGGETQYF. The CDR3 nucleotides are TGTGCCAGCAGCCAGGGACTAGCGGGCGGGGAGACCCAGTACTTC.